The TCR beta chain described here comes from a study of cytomegalovirus exposure and HLA in healthy donors. The CDR3 covers 14 residues. The V and J ends lost 9 bases and 2 bases, in that order; junction bases with no gene match: 5. Germline V CDR1 and CDR2: SGHTA, FQGNSA. Profiled with immunoSEQ multiplex PCR; TCRdb holds only in-frame clones, not every one. Of approximately 180,000 clones in the sample, about 89% are singletons; the top ten hold roughly 2.6%. This clone was observed once. V is TRBV7-2 and J is TRBJ2-7; TRBD2 agrees at 12 bases. The specimen was PBMCs. The TCR was taken from a man in his late teens or twenties in good health and CMV-seropositive. The DNA for the CDR3 is TGTGCCAGTGGGACTAGCGGGCAAACCTACGAGCAGTACTTC. It codes for CASGTSGQTYEQYF.